The 20 T cell receptor beta chains below were found in one sample sequenced in a study of radiotherapy plus CTLA-4 blockade in lung cancer. Produced via immunoSEQ multiplex PCR; TCRdb's table is partial and in-frame only. This table holds roughly 46,000 clones, approximately 76% found once. The specimen was peripheral blood, collected from a patient treated with radiotherapy plus ipilimumab. Receptors were obtained from a human donor with non-small cell lung cancer who had stable disease on radiotherapy plus ipilimumab.

The chain couples TRBV6-1 to TRBJ1-4; a possible D gene is TRBD1 (5 bases). Germline CDR1 and CDR2: MNHNS and SASEGT. The CDR3 runs to 14 residues. Trimming left V 1 base short and J 5 bases short, with 8 bases between. CDR3 region: CASSEDRLNEKLFF. As DNA, the CDR3 is TGTGCCAGCAGTGAAGACAGGTTGAATGAAAAACTGTTTTTT.

The gene calls are TRBV2 and TRBJ1-1; 7 positions match TRBD1. CDR1 and CDR2 from the germline V gene are SNHLY and FYNNEI. The CDR3 totals 13 residues. V lost 3 bases to trimming and J lost 5 bases; unmatched junction nucleotides: 3. The CDR3: CASSEDRSTEAFF. The CDR3 bases are TGTGCCAGCAGTGAGGACAGGTCGACTGAAGCTTTCTTT. Full variable domain (missing parts from reference TRBV2 and TRBJ1-1): EPEVTQTPSHQVTQMGQEVILRCVPISNHLYFYWYRQILGQKVEFLVSFYNNEISEKSEIFDDQFSVERPDGSNFTLKIRSTKLEDSAMYFCASSEDRSTEAFFGQGTRLTVV.

The rearrangement uses TRBV5-1 and TRBJ1-2; maybe TRBD1 (6 bases). The CDR3 loop spans 14 amino acids. Germline CDR1 SGHRS, CDR2 YFSETQ. V was shortened by 5 bases and J by 7 bases, with 18 bases between the two germline ends. The CDR3 bases are TGCGCCAGCAGACAGACTCAGGGGCTGGGTGGCTACACCTTC. Protein sequence: CASRQTQGLGGYTF. Full variable domain (missing parts from reference TRBV5-1 and TRBJ1-2): KAGVTQTPRYLIKTRGQQVTLSCSPISGHRSVSWYQQTPGQGLQFLFEYFSETQRNKGNFPGRFSGRQFSNSRSEMNVSTLELGDSALYLCASRQTQGLGGYTFGSGTRLTVV.

CDR3 sequence reads: CASSLSSRKNTEAFF. The CDR3 nucleotides read TGTGCCAGCAGTTTATCGTCACGGAAGAACACTGAAGCTTTCTTT. The chain couples TRBV27 to TRBJ1-1; D call uncertain. The germline V gene has CDR1 MNHEY and CDR2 SMNVEV (reference sequence). Deletions cut 0 bases from V and 1 base from J, with 9 bases between. The CDR3 has 15 residues.

V gene TRBV28 combines with J gene TRBJ2-1, with 10 bases lining up with TRBD2. Trimming took 7 bases from V and 6 from J; bases not matched to a gene: 12. Germline loops: CDR1 MDHEN, CDR2 SYDVKM. The CDR3 spans 16 residues. The CDR3 sequence: CASKSSGGGGANEQFF. The CDR3 region has the DNA TGTGCCAGCAAGTCTAGCGGGGGCGGAGGGGCCAATGAGCAGTTCTTC.

This rearrangement joins TRBV11-2 to TRBJ1-6, with D tentatively TRBD1 (5 bases). The germline CDR1 and CDR2 sequences are SGHAT and FQNNGV. This CDR3 has 15 residues. Trimming removed 4 bases at V and 14 bases at J, with 21 bases between. The CDR3 region has the DNA TGTGCCAGCAGCTCGACCACGGGGCGGCGGGGGGCCCTCCACTTT. It yields the protein CASSSTTGRRGALHF. Variable domain in full (rest from reference TRBV11-2 and TRBJ1-6): EAGVAQSPRYKIIEKRQSVAFWCNPISGHATLYWYQQILGQGPKLLIQFQNNGVVDDSQLPKDRFSAERLKGVDSTLKIQPAKLEDSAVYLCASSSTTGRRGALHFGNGTRLTVT.

CDR3: CASHSGGTDTQYF. The CDR3 bases are TGTGCCAGCCATAGCGGGGGTACAGATACGCAGTATTTT. The chain combines TRBV6-6 with TRBJ2-3, with TRBD2 matching 9 bases. This CDR3 region has 13 residues. The germline CDR1 and CDR2 sequences are MNHNY and SVGAGI (reference sequence). V lost 8 bases to trimming and J lost 3 bases; unmatched junction nucleotides: 3.

The chain has TRBV6-1 and TRBJ1-4; maybe TRBD1 (6 bases). The CDR3 is made up of 13 amino acids. Trimming shortened V by 3 bases and J by 7 bases, and 9 bases separated the two germline ends. CDR1 MNHNS and CDR2 SASEGT come from the germline V gene. Here the CDR3 reads CASSEQGSEKLFF. CDR3 nucleotide sequence: TGTGCCAGCAGTGAGCAGGGGAGTGAAAAACTGTTTTTT.

The chain uses TRBV19 and TRBJ2-3, with D unclear. The ends were cut back, 0 bases at V and 7 bases at J, with 8 bases in the middle. The CDR3 extends over 13 amino acids. Germline V gives CDR1 LNHDA, CDR2 SQIVND (reference sequence). The CDR3 spells CASSIDLRYTQYF. CDR3 in DNA: TGTGCCAGTAGTATAGATCTGAGGTATACGCAGTATTTT.

In this sample, this clone turned up a few times. This chain uses TRBV7-6 with TRBJ1-2; 9 positions agree with TRBD1. The CDR3 spans 15 residues. Germline V lookup: CDR1 SGHVS, CDR2 FNYEAQ. J was trimmed by 5 bases and V by 5 bases; bases with no gene match: 9. In DNA form, the CDR3 reads TGTGCCAGCAGCCCACAGGGGACAGGGACTTATGGCTACACCTTC. Amino acid sequence: CASSPQGTGTYGYTF. Using reference TRBV7-6 and TRBJ1-2 for the parts outside the CDR3, the full variable domain is GAGVSQSPRYKVTKRGQDVALRCDPISGHVSLYWYRQALGQGPEFLTYFNYEAQQDKSGLPNDRFSAERPEGSISTLTIQRTEQRDSAMYRCASSPQGTGTYGYTFGSGTRLTVV.

J is TRBJ2-5 and V is TRBV7-7, with TRBD2 matching over 14 bases. CDR3 length equals 15 residues. V shed 3 bases and J 5 bases; nucleotides not matched to a gene: 2. Germline V gene lookup returns CDR1 SSHAT and CDR2 FNYEAQ (reference sequence). CDR3 sequence reads: CASSFRTSGGETQYF. In nucleotides, the CDR3 is TGTGCCAGCAGCTTTAGGACTAGCGGGGGGGAGACCCAGTACTTC.

The chain is built from TRBV6-1 and TRBJ1-2, with 7 bases aligning to TRBD1. Per the germline V gene, CDR1 is MNHNS and CDR2 is SASEGT. The CDR3 contains 13 residues. J was trimmed by 6 bases and V by 5 bases; bases with no gene match: 6. The CDR3 spells CASSSPTGNGYTF. The CDR3 DNA reads as TGTGCCAGCAGTTCCCCGACAGGGAATGGCTACACCTTC.

This chain connects TRBV2 to TRBJ2-3; 7 bases agree with TRBD1. CDR1 is SNHLY, CDR2 FYNNEI, per germline. The CDR3 length is 17 residues. J gave up 0 bases and V 6 bases, and 12 bases lay outside the gene matches. The CDR3 loop reads CASRDGSGTESTDTQYF. In DNA form, the CDR3 reads TGTGCCAGCAGGGATGGATCCGGGACAGAGAGCACAGATACGCAGTATTTT.

This clone has a handful of counts. V usage is TRBV19 and J usage is TRBJ1-4; 9 bases line up with TRBD1. V gave up 7 bases and J gave up 5 bases; unmatched junction bases: 11. The CDR3 has 16 residues. Germline V CDR1 and CDR2: LNHDA, SQIVND (reference sequence). CDR3 coding DNA: TGTGCCAGTACCGAACCCGGACAGGGGATAAATGAAAAACTGTTTTTT. Translated: CASTEPGQGINEKLFF. Full variable domain (remainder filled in from reference TRBV19 and TRBJ1-4): DGGITQSPKYLFRKEGQNVTLSCEQNLNHDAMYWYRQDPGQGLRLIYYSQIVNDFQKGDIAEGYSVSREKKESFPLTVTSAQKNPTAFYLCASTEPGQGINEKLFFGSGTQLSVL.

This chain uses TRBV7-3 with TRBJ2-2; D remains unclear. The CDR3 is 13 residues long. V gave up 5 bases and J gave up 5 bases, with 9 bases separating them. Germline CDR1 and CDR2: SGHTA and FQGTGA. CDR3 amino acids: CASSRKDTGELFF. CDR3 nucleotides: TGTGCCAGCAGCCGTAAAGATACCGGGGAGCTGTTTTTT.

The V and J genes are TRBV18 and TRBJ2-1; D may be TRBD2 (5 bases). The V and J ends lost 2 bases and 3 bases respectively, with 17 bases between them. CDR3 length: 17 amino acids. Germline assignment: CDR1 KGHSH and CDR2 LQKENI. The CDR3 DNA follows: TGTGCCAGCTCACCAAATACTAGAGCCGGGAACTACAATGAGCAGTTCTTC. Protein: CASSPNTRAGNYNEQFF.

The J gene is TRBJ1-1, the V gene TRBV27; D might be TRBD1 (6 bases). Looked up from germline, CDR1 is MNHEY and CDR2 is SMNVEV (reference sequence). This CDR3 spans 14 amino acids. V was clipped by 5 bases and J by 3 bases, with 13 bases between them. CDR3 residues: CASSSRGGDTEAFF. The CDR3 DNA sequence: TGTGCCAGCAGTAGCCGAGGGGGGGACACTGAAGCTTTCTTT.

The chain uses TRBV5-1 and TRBJ1-1, with D unclear. Germline-derived CDR1 and CDR2 are SGHRS and YFSETQ. This CDR3 is built from 15 residues. Trimming removed 0 bases from V and 0 bases from J, with 9 bases in between. CDR3 DNA: TGCGCCAGCAGCTTGGGCCACGGAGTGAACACTGAAGCTTTCTTT. It is translated as CASSLGHGVNTEAFF.

This chain joins TRBV7-2 and TRBJ1-1; TRBD1 is a possible D gene (6 bases). Germline values: CDR1 SGHTA, CDR2 FQGNSA. This CDR3 region has 15 residues. V shed 0 bases and J shed 4 bases, with 12 bases lying between them. The CDR3 DNA reads TGTGCCAGCAGCTTAGCTCAGGGGCCGGTCACTGAAGCTTTCTTT. Its protein product is CASSLAQGPVTEAFF.

This rearrangement joins TRBV2 to TRBJ1-1; D gene ambiguous. CDR1 and CDR2 (germline): SNHLY, FYNNEI. V was cut by 7 bases and J by 4 bases, with 7 bases left in between. The CDR3 covers 11 residues. This chain's CDR3 is CASNEGTEAFF. In DNA form, the CDR3 reads TGTGCCAGCAACGAGGGCACTGAAGCTTTCTTT.